These T cell receptor beta chains were read from a single sample in a study of cytomegalovirus exposure and HLA in healthy donors. Sequencing was performed with immunoSEQ multiplex PCR; in TCRdb, only in-frame clones are kept and a portion is missing. This sample carries around 140,000 clones, roughly four fifths of them seen once, and the ten largest clones take 6% to 8.5%. The sequencing input was PBMCs. These receptors all come from a man aged 30-40 years in good health and CMV-seronegative. The CDR3 runs from the conserved cysteine through the conserved F or W. Each record gives: J gene, CDR3 length, V gene, D gene, clone size, CDR3 protein, CDR3 DNA. The D gene is left open where the match is weak. A row's size may be missing; if present it is once, few, many or a size class.

J gene: TRBJ2-3; CDR3 length: 12; V gene: TRBV7-9; D gene: -; clone size: -; CDR3 protein: CASSPYTDTQYF; CDR3 DNA: TGTGCCAGCAGCCCCTACACAGATACGCAGTATTTT
J gene: TRBJ1-1; CDR3 length: 16; V gene: TRBV9; D gene: TRBD1; clone size: -; CDR3 protein: CASSAQGGSMNTEAFF; CDR3 DNA: TGTGCCAGCAGCGCCCAGGGGGGCAGCATGAACACTGAAGCTTTCTTT
J gene: TRBJ1-2; CDR3 length: 11; V gene: TRBV19; D gene: -; clone size: -; CDR3 protein: CASSISRGYTF; CDR3 DNA: TGTGCCAGTAGTATTAGTCGAGGCTACACCTTC
J gene: TRBJ2-5; CDR3 length: 14; V gene: TRBV6-1; D gene: TRBD2; clone size: -; CDR3 protein: CASSGLAGEGEQYF; CDR3 DNA: TGTGCCAGCAGTGGGCTAGCGGGAGAAGGAGAGCAGTACTTC
J gene: TRBJ1-2; CDR3 length: 15; V gene: TRBV6-6; D gene: -; clone size: -; CDR3 protein: CASSYGGRTNYGYTF; CDR3 DNA: TGTGCCAGCAGTTACGGGGGGAGAACTAACTATGGCTACACCTTC
J gene: TRBJ2-3; CDR3 length: 16; V gene: TRBV4-1; D gene: -; clone size: -; CDR3 protein: CASSQDRTGTTDTQYF; CDR3 DNA: TGCGCCAGCAGCCAAGATCGCACAGGGACCACAGATACGCAGTATTTT
J gene: TRBJ2-7; CDR3 length: 15; V gene: TRBV4-2; D gene: TRBD2; clone size: -; CDR3 protein: CASSPLAAETYEQYF; CDR3 DNA: TGTGCCAGCAGCCCGCTAGCGGCTGAAACCTACGAGCAGTACTTC
J gene: TRBJ1-1; CDR3 length: 13; V gene: TRBV27; D gene: TRBD1; clone size: -; CDR3 protein: CASRIRGDTEAFF; CDR3 DNA: TGTGCCAGCAGAATCAGGGGGGACACTGAAGCTTTCTTT
J gene: TRBJ2-7; CDR3 length: 14; V gene: TRBV7-9; D gene: TRBD1; clone size: -; CDR3 protein: CASSLVDRAYEQYF; CDR3 DNA: TGTGCCAGCAGCTTAGTGGACAGGGCCTACGAGCAGTACTTC
J gene: TRBJ2-7; CDR3 length: 17; V gene: TRBV19; D gene: TRBD2; clone size: -; CDR3 protein: CASSNPRLAGGSYEQYF; CDR3 DNA: TGTGCCAGTAGTAATCCCAGGCTAGCGGGAGGATCCTACGAGCAGTACTTC
J gene: TRBJ2-1; CDR3 length: 15; V gene: TRBV6-6; D gene: -; clone size: -; CDR3 protein: CASSYSRLADNEQFF; CDR3 DNA: TGTGCCAGCAGTTACTCTCGGCTAGCCGACAATGAGCAGTTCTTC
J gene: TRBJ2-1; CDR3 length: 15; V gene: TRBV9; D gene: -; clone size: -; CDR3 protein: CASSVELAEEDEQFF; CDR3 DNA: TGTGCCAGCAGCGTAGAACTAGCAGAGGAGGATGAGCAGTTCTTC
J gene: TRBJ1-2; CDR3 length: 15; V gene: TRBV2; D gene: TRBD1; clone size: few; CDR3 protein: CASSVTGEASYGYTF; CDR3 DNA: TGTGCCAGCAGTGTTACAGGGGAGGCATCCTATGGCTACACCTTC
J gene: TRBJ1-3; CDR3 length: 15; V gene: TRBV4-2; D gene: TRBD1; clone size: -; CDR3 protein: CASSLYTGDGNTIYF; CDR3 DNA: TGTGCCAGCAGCCTCTACACAGGGGACGGAAACACCATATATTTT
J gene: TRBJ2-6; CDR3 length: 16; V gene: TRBV5-1; D gene: -; clone size: -; CDR3 protein: CASSLGAVSGANGLTF; CDR3 DNA: TGCGCCAGCAGCTTGGGCGCGGTCTCTGGGGCCAACGGCCTGACTTTC
J gene: TRBJ2-1; CDR3 length: 13; V gene: TRBV7-2; D gene: -; clone size: few; CDR3 protein: CASSFTAYNEQFF; CDR3 DNA: TGTGCCAGCAGCTTCACAGCCTACAATGAGCAGTTCTTC
J gene: TRBJ1-2; CDR3 length: 12; V gene: TRBV28; D gene: -; clone size: -; CDR3 protein: CASSLRLYGYTF; CDR3 DNA: TGTGCCAGCAGTTTGAGACTTTACGGCTACACCTTC
J gene: TRBJ2-2; CDR3 length: 13; V gene: TRBV27; D gene: TRBD1; clone size: -; CDR3 protein: CASRLQGSGELFF; CDR3 DNA: TGTGCCAGCAGACTACAGGGGTCCGGGGAGCTGTTTTTT
J gene: TRBJ1-2; CDR3 length: 14; V gene: TRBV7-9; D gene: TRBD1; clone size: once; CDR3 protein: CASSYGQGNYGYTF; CDR3 DNA: TGTGCCAGCAGCTACGGACAGGGGAACTATGGCTACACCTTC
J gene: TRBJ1-4; CDR3 length: 13; V gene: TRBV14; D gene: -; clone size: -; CDR3 protein: CASSQVTLEGLFF; CDR3 DNA: TGTGCCAGCAGCCAAGTAACACTCGAGGGACTGTTTTTT
J gene: TRBJ2-7; CDR3 length: 14; V gene: TRBV28; D gene: TRBD1; clone size: -; CDR3 protein: CASSSGQMSYEQYF; CDR3 DNA: TGTGCCAGCAGTTCGGGACAGATGAGCTACGAGCAGTACTTC
J gene: TRBJ1-5; CDR3 length: 15; V gene: TRBV6-5; D gene: -; clone size: -; CDR3 protein: CASSLLRGTDQPQHF; CDR3 DNA: TGTGCCAGCAGTCTGCTGAGGGGGACGGATCAGCCCCAGCATTTT
J gene: TRBJ2-1; CDR3 length: 14; V gene: TRBV27; D gene: -; clone size: -; CDR3 protein: CASSSTYRVNEQFF; CDR3 DNA: TGTGCCAGCAGCTCCACATACAGGGTAAATGAGCAGTTCTTC
J gene: TRBJ2-7; CDR3 length: 14; V gene: TRBV9; D gene: TRBD2; clone size: -; CDR3 protein: CASSLSGGPGEQYF; CDR3 DNA: TGTGCCAGCAGCCTCAGCGGGGGGCCGGGAGAGCAGTACTTC
J gene: TRBJ2-3; CDR3 length: 13; V gene: TRBV29-1; D gene: TRBD2; clone size: -; CDR3 protein: CSVHRGGTDTQYF; CDR3 DNA: TGCAGCGTTCACCGGGGGGGAACAGATACGCAGTATTTT
J gene: TRBJ1-1; CDR3 length: 15; V gene: TRBV28; D gene: -; clone size: few; CDR3 protein: CASRPHFPPNTEAFF; CDR3 DNA: TGTGCCAGCAGGCCTCACTTCCCCCCGAACACTGAAGCTTTCTTT
J gene: TRBJ1-6; CDR3 length: 17; V gene: TRBV11-2; D gene: -; clone size: -; CDR3 protein: CASRQLGGGGSNSPLHF; CDR3 DNA: TGTGCCAGCAGACAATTAGGAGGGGGGGGCAGTAATTCACCCCTCCACTTT
J gene: TRBJ2-7; CDR3 length: 12; V gene: TRBV30; D gene: TRBD2; clone size: -; CDR3 protein: CAGAGGGAEQYF; CDR3 DNA: TGTGCCGGAGCGGGAGGGGGCGCCGAGCAGTACTTC
J gene: TRBJ1-3; CDR3 length: 16; V gene: TRBV6-5; D gene: -; clone size: -; CDR3 protein: CASSYSFQGLGNTIYF; CDR3 DNA: TGTGCCAGCAGTTACTCATTTCAGGGTCTGGGAAACACCATATATTTT
J gene: TRBJ2-5; CDR3 length: 13; V gene: TRBV7-7; D gene: -; clone size: few; CDR3 protein: CASSFTQQETQYF; CDR3 DNA: TGTGCTAGCAGCTTTACACAGCAAGAGACCCAGTACTTC
J gene: TRBJ1-3; CDR3 length: 15; V gene: TRBV7-2; D gene: -; clone size: -; CDR3 protein: CASSLDQQGGNTIYF; CDR3 DNA: TGTGCCAGCAGCTTAGATCAGCAGGGGGGAAACACCATATATTTT
J gene: TRBJ2-2; CDR3 length: 19; V gene: TRBV11-2; D gene: -; clone size: -; CDR3 protein: CASSSPRRDPNRYTGELFF; CDR3 DNA: TGTGCCAGCAGTTCTCCCCGGAGAGACCCGAATCGTTACACCGGGGAGCTGTTTTTT
J gene: TRBJ1-1; CDR3 length: 12; V gene: TRBV7-2; D gene: -; clone size: -; CDR3 protein: CASSLKWTEAFF; CDR3 DNA: TGTGCCAGCAGCTTAAAGTGGACAGAAGCTTTCTTT
J gene: TRBJ2-5; CDR3 length: 13; V gene: TRBV29-1; D gene: TRBD1; clone size: -; CDR3 protein: CSVDKGAQETQYF; CDR3 DNA: TGCAGCGTTGATAAGGGGGCCCAAGAGACCCAGTACTTC
J gene: TRBJ2-3; CDR3 length: 16; V gene: TRBV7-3; D gene: TRBD1; clone size: -; CDR3 protein: CASSSRTGVLGDTQYF; CDR3 DNA: TGTGCCAGCAGCTCCCGGACAGGGGTGCTAGGGGATACGCAGTATTTT
J gene: TRBJ2-7; CDR3 length: 15; V gene: TRBV6-1; D gene: -; clone size: -; CDR3 protein: CASSEGGTRSYEQYF; CDR3 DNA: TGTGCCAGCAGTGAAGGCGGGACGCGCTCCTACGAGCAGTACTTC
J gene: TRBJ2-7; CDR3 length: 12; V gene: TRBV28; D gene: TRBD2; clone size: -; CDR3 protein: CASRREEGEQYF; CDR3 DNA: TGTGCCAGCAGGCGGGAGGAGGGGGAGCAGTACTTC
J gene: TRBJ2-3; CDR3 length: 18; V gene: TRBV11-2; D gene: TRBD2; clone size: -; CDR3 protein: CASSLGPLAGRKTDTQYF; CDR3 DNA: TGTGCCAGCAGCTTAGGCCCGCTAGCGGGCAGGAAGACAGATACGCAGTATTTT
J gene: TRBJ1-2; CDR3 length: 16; V gene: TRBV27; D gene: TRBD1; clone size: -; CDR3 protein: CASSSPRQGGNYGYTF; CDR3 DNA: TGTGCCAGCAGTTCCCCTAGACAGGGAGGCAACTATGGCTACACCTTC
J gene: TRBJ1-6; CDR3 length: 14; V gene: TRBV14; D gene: TRBD1; clone size: -; CDR3 protein: CASSQGTGHSPLHF; CDR3 DNA: TGTGCCAGCAGCCAAGGGACAGGCCATTCACCCCTCCACTTT